The 27 T cell receptor beta chains presented below share a single source sample, sequenced in a study of T cell responses to AZD1222 COVID-19 vaccine. TCRdb keeps only in-frame clones here, not all; method: immunoSEQ multiplex PCR. The sample holds about 92,000 clones, approximately 90% seen once. The sequences come from peripheral blood, collected on day 0 of AZD1222 vaccination. The origin of the receptors is an adult in good health.

This chain uses TRBV4-1 with TRBJ1-4, with D tentatively TRBD1 (6 bases). Trimming shortened V by 5 bases and J by 7 bases, and 17 bases separated the two germline ends. CDR3 length: 15 residues. CDR1 and CDR2 (germline): MGHRA, YSYEKL. CDR3 in DNA: TGCGCCAGCAGCAATTTTCAGGGGCCAGGTGAAAAACTGTTTTTT. Translation gives CASSNFQGPGEKLFF.

The sample holds one count of this clone. This chain joins TRBV10-2 and TRBJ2-1; the match to TRBD1 covers 7 bases. V lost 6 bases to trimming and J lost 9 bases; unmatched junction nucleotides: 8. The CDR3 sequence is 13 residues long. The germline V gene has CDR1 WSHSY and CDR2 SAAADI. Written as DNA, the CDR3 is TGCGCCAGCAGCTTATTTCGGGACAGTGAGCAGTTCTTC. It yields the protein CASSLFRDSEQFF.

The rearrangement links TRBV11-2 to TRBJ2-7, with 11 bases matching TRBD1. Trimming cost V 5 bases and J 2 bases; bases outside gene matches: 5. The length of the CDR3 is 15 residues. Germline CDR1 SGHAT, CDR2 FQNNGV. The CDR3 DNA reads TGTGCCAGCAGCCCAACGGGACAGGGGGCCTACGAGCAGTACTTC. It encodes CASSPTGQGAYEQYF.

The V gene is TRBV30, the J gene TRBJ2-3, with D perhaps TRBD1 or TRBD2 (6 bases each). This CDR3 comprises 14 residues. V was clipped by 3 bases and J by 4 bases, with 14 bases between them. Germline V gives CDR1 GTSNPN, CDR2 SVGIG (reference sequence). The CDR3 is CAWRKGGGADTQYF. DNA for the CDR3: TGTGCCTGGAGAAAGGGGGGTGGCGCAGATACGCAGTATTTT.

CDR3: CASSIRGGDTEAFF. In nucleotides, the CDR3 is TGTGCCAGCAGCATTAGAGGGGGGGACACTGAAGCTTTCTTT. The genes are TRBV9 and TRBJ1-1, with D perhaps TRBD1 (6 bases). Germline-derived CDR1 and CDR2 are SGDLS and YYNGEE. This CDR3 comprises 14 residues. Between the trimmed V and J ends, which lost 4 bases and 3 bases, there was a span of 13 bases.

The chain links TRBV3-1 (or the pseudogene TRBV3-2) to TRBJ1-2; D gene uncertain. The germline V gene has CDR1 LGHDT and CDR2 YNNKEL (reference sequence). The CDR3 has 16 residues. The V end was cut by 0 bases, the J end by 2 bases, with 13 bases between. In nucleotides, the CDR3 is TGTGCCAGCAGCCAAGAAAGTCTGGGCCTCAACTATGGCTACACCTTC. As protein: CASSQESLGLNYGYTF.

The chain is built from TRBV5-1 and TRBJ2-4; tentatively, D is TRBD2 (5 bases). The CDR3 has 14 residues. The V gene's germline CDR1 is SGHRS and CDR2 YFSETQ. V lost 5 bases, J lost 4 bases, and 13 bases lay in between. The CDR3 region is CASSFEGLKNIQYF. CDR3 nucleotide sequence: TGCGCCAGCAGTTTTGAGGGTTTAAAAAACATTCAGTACTTC.

The chain combines TRBV2 with TRBJ2-1; a weak D match, TRBD2 (5 bases). V gave up 4 bases and J gave up 8 bases, with 21 bases separating them. The CDR3 length is 16 residues. Germline loops: CDR1 SNHLY, CDR2 FYNNEI. For the CDR3, the DNA is TGTGCCAGCAGTGTACTAGGCCAGGTATTTGGGGATGAGCAGTTCTTC. Its translation is CASSVLGQVFGDEQFF.

The CDR3 coding sequence is TGTGCCAGCAGGACTCTAGATACGCAGCCCCAGCATTTT. It translates to CASRTLDTQPQHF. The chain has TRBV28 and TRBJ1-5; no clear D gene. The CDR3 is made up of 13 amino acids. V was trimmed by 6 bases and J by 7 bases, leaving 13 bases between them. CDR1 MDHEN and CDR2 SYDVKM come from the germline V gene.

This chain joins TRBV5-1 and TRBJ2-1, with D unresolved. The CDR3 has 15 amino acids. V was pared by 4 bases and J by 0 bases, with 11 bases between. From germline, CDR1 is SGHRS and CDR2 YFSETQ. The CDR3: CASSQKESSYNEQFF. In DNA, the CDR3 is TGCGCCAGCAGCCAGAAGGAGAGCTCCTACAATGAGCAGTTCTTC.

Only a few counts were recorded for this clone. The chain links TRBV5-6 to TRBJ2-7, with 11 bases fitting TRBD2. The V and J ends lost 5 bases and 2 bases, in that order; junction bases with no gene match: 12. Germline lookup yields CDR1 SGHDT and CDR2 YYEEEE. The CDR3 spans 17 residues. The CDR3 sequence: CASRPVASGGSTYEQYF. The DNA for the CDR3 is TGTGCCAGCAGGCCCGTGGCTAGCGGGGGGTCGACCTACGAGCAGTACTTC.

The chain has TRBV5-1 and TRBJ2-3; D perhaps matches TRBD1 (6 bases). This CDR3 spans 16 amino acids. Germline V gene data show CDR1 as SGHRS and CDR2 as YFSETQ. The germline V and J ends were trimmed by 7 bases and 1 base, with 19 bases remaining between them. This CDR3 is CASEIKPGQRTDTQYF. The CDR3 DNA reads TGCGCCAGCGAAATTAAACCGGGACAACGCACAGATACGCAGTATTTT. Full variable domain (missing parts from reference TRBV5-1 and TRBJ2-3): KAGVTQTPRYLIKTRGQQVTLSCSPISGHRSVSWYQQTPGQGLQFLFEYFSETQRNKGNFPGRFSGRQFSNSRSEMNVSTLELGDSALYLCASEIKPGQRTDTQYFGPGTRLTVL.

The rearrangement joins TRBV5-4 to TRBJ2-5; D gene uncertain. The germline gives CDR1 SGHNT, CDR2 YYREEE (reference sequence). The CDR3 is 13 amino acids. Trimming pared 0 bases from V and 7 bases from J, leaving 10 bases between. The CDR3, as DNA: TGTGCCAGCAGCTTGGCGCTGGAAGGGACCCAGTACTTC. Protein sequence: CASSLALEGTQYF.

This clone was counted a single time. The chain employs TRBV27 and TRBJ2-2, with D unclear. Trimming took off 4 bases at V and 6 bases at J, with 9 bases between the two ends. The CDR3 extends over 13 amino acids. Germline assignment: CDR1 MNHEY and CDR2 SMNVEV (reference sequence). The CDR3 DNA reads as TGTGCCAGCAGTTCTTCAGCATCCGGGGAGCTGTTTTTT. The encoded protein is CASSSSASGELFF.

This chain joins TRBV7-2 and TRBJ2-2; 11 positions agree with TRBD2. Unmatched junction bases numbered 8, after V lost 5 bases and J lost 6 bases. The CDR3 is 16 residues long. The germline gives CDR1 SGHTA, CDR2 FQGNSA. The CDR3 reads CASSLTSGSTAGELFF. The CDR3 nucleotides read TGTGCCAGCAGCCTAACTAGCGGGAGTACGGCCGGGGAGCTGTTTTTT.

The chain links TRBV5-4 to TRBJ2-7; possibly TRBD2 for D (5 bases). This CDR3 is built from 13 residues. V was cut by 3 bases and J by 0 bases, with 7 bases left in between. Germline loops: CDR1 SGHNT, CDR2 YYREEE (reference sequence). This CDR3 reads CASSSAGSYEQYF. CDR3 sequence (DNA): TGTGCCAGCAGCTCCGCGGGCTCCTACGAGCAGTACTTC.

The chain couples TRBV7-2 to TRBJ1-6; 8 nucleotides match TRBD1. Trimming at V came to 5 bases and at J to 9 bases, leaving 6 bases not matched to a gene. Germline V gene lookup returns CDR1 SGHTA and CDR2 FQGNSA. The CDR3 runs to 14 residues. CDR3 nucleotides: TGTGCCAGCAGCAGCAGGACAGGGACTTCACCCCTCCACTTT. Its translation: CASSSRTGTSPLHF.

The J gene is TRBJ2-7, the V gene TRBV10-3; the D gene is possibly TRBD1 (5 bases). This CDR3 has 15 amino acids. The V gene's germline CDR1 is ENHRY and CDR2 SYGVKD. V lost 0 bases and J 3 bases, leaving 12 bases between the germline ends. The CDR3 reads CAISESVGHLYEQYF. DNA of the CDR3: TGTGCCATCAGTGAGTCGGTTGGACACCTCTACGAGCAGTACTTC.

The chain joins TRBV3-1 (or the pseudogene TRBV3-2) to TRBJ2-3, with 7 bases lining up with TRBD1. Germline V gene lookup returns CDR1 LGHDT and CDR2 YNNKEL (reference sequence). V gave up 4 bases and J gave up 2 bases; unmatched junction bases: 15. The CDR3 has 18 amino acids. Here the CDR3 reads CASSPTSPGGAFTDTQYF. The CDR3 nucleotides are TGTGCCAGCAGCCCCACCTCGCCAGGGGGTGCGTTCACAGATACGCAGTATTTT.

CDR3 sequence (DNA): TGTGCCAGCAGCCAAGATCTGGTCCCTGTGCAGCCCCAGCATTTT. It yields the protein CASSQDLVPVQPQHF. This rearrangement joins TRBV3-1 (or the pseudogene TRBV3-2) to TRBJ1-5; D not resolved. Germline CDR1 is LGHDT and CDR2 is YNNKEL (reference sequence). Trimming took 0 bases from V and 7 from J, leaving 13 bases between them. The CDR3 sequence is 15 residues long.

This chain joins TRBV19 and TRBJ1-1, with D perhaps matching TRBD1 (5 bases). Trimming took 5 bases from V and 0 from J, leaving 13 bases between them. Germline V lookup: CDR1 LNHDA, CDR2 SQIVND (reference sequence). The CDR3 contains 15 residues. This chain's CDR3 is CASSSSGTVNTEAFF. Here the CDR3 DNA reads TGTGCCAGTAGTTCCTCCGGGACGGTGAACACTGAAGCTTTCTTT.

This chain uses TRBV6-5 with TRBJ2-1; D is uncertain. The CDR3 is 15 residues long. With 5 bases removed from V and 6 bases from J, the gap between germline ends came to 17 bases. Per the germline V gene, CDR1 is MNHEY and CDR2 is SVGAGI. CDR3 sequence: CASSPRPWVGNEQFF. The CDR3 coding sequence is TGTGCCAGCAGTCCGCGGCCTTGGGTTGGCAATGAGCAGTTCTTC.

The chain links TRBV18 to TRBJ2-7, with D unresolved. The V and J ends lost 6 bases and 2 bases respectively, with 26 bases between them. Germline V gene lookup returns CDR1 KGHSH and CDR2 LQKENI. CDR3 length: 18 amino acids. Here the CDR3 reads CASSLQAGRVTRAYEQYF. In DNA, the CDR3 is TGTGCCAGCTCTCTTCAGGCCGGTAGGGTAACGAGAGCCTACGAGCAGTACTTC.

The chain couples TRBV19 to TRBJ1-4; 7 nucleotides align to TRBD1. The CDR3 runs 17 residues. V shed 4 bases, J shed 1 base, and the junction held 9 bases outside the gene matches. CDR1 and CDR2 (germline): LNHDA, SQIVND (reference sequence). The CDR3, as DNA: TGTGCCAGTAGTAACCAGACAGGGCTTGGAACTAATGAAAAACTGTTTTTT. This sequence encodes CASSNQTGLGTNEKLFF.

Concerning this clone itself: This same CDR3 is encoded by further DNA sequences in the sample. The chain couples TRBV12-3 or TRBV12-4 to TRBJ1-2; D possibly corresponds to TRBD1 (6 bases). The CDR3 extends over 13 amino acids. Between the trimmed V and J ends, which lost 5 bases and 7 bases, there was a span of 14 bases. The CDR3 sequence: CASSGTGSGGYTF. The CDR3 DNA is TGTGCCAGCAGTGGAACAGGGAGCGGTGGCTACACCTTC.

The count of this clone is one. The chain employs TRBV19 and TRBJ1-2, with 11 bases identical to TRBD1. CDR1 LNHDA and CDR2 SQIVND come from the germline V gene (reference sequence). J gave up 7 bases and V 6 bases, and 10 bases lay outside the gene matches. The CDR3 consists of 15 residues. The CDR3 here is CASSGQGAILLGYTF. Here the CDR3 DNA reads TGTGCCAGTAGCGGACAGGGGGCGATTTTGCTTGGCTACACCTTC. Filled out from reference TRBV19 and TRBJ1-2, the complete variable domain reads DGGITQSPKYLFRKEGQNVTLSCEQNLNHDAMYWYRQDPGQGLRLIYYSQIVNDFQKGDIAEGYSVSREKKESFPLTVTSAQKNPTAFYLCASSGQGAILLGYTFGSGTRLTVV.

The chain employs TRBV3-1 (or the pseudogene TRBV3-2) and TRBJ2-7; 8 bases line up with TRBD2. The V gene end was trimmed by 3 bases and the J gene end by 4 bases; junction bases not matched to a gene: 8. Germline V CDR1 and CDR2: LGHDT, YNNKEL (reference sequence). The CDR3 is 15 amino acids. The CDR3 here is CASSQRGAVHYEQYF. The CDR3 nucleotides are TGTGCCAGCAGCCAGCGGGGGGCGGTCCATTACGAGCAGTACTTC.